The present T cell receptor (beta chain) was sequenced within a study of OX40 agonist ivuxolimab in advanced cancers. Germline V lookup: CDR1 LNHNV, CDR2 YYDKDF (reference sequence). The V gene lost 0 bases and the J gene lost 6 bases, with 11 bases spanning the gap. The CDR3 runs to 14 residues. This clone has only one observation. Sequencing used immunoSEQ multiplex PCR; TCRdb keeps in-frame clones, though not all of them. The data show about 73,000 clones, just under 90% seen once. Sequencing used CD4+ or CD8+ T cells sorted from blood, obtained in a trial of the OX40 agonist ivuxolimab. The sequence derives from an adult with an advanced solid tumor such as melanoma, head and neck, liver or kidney cancer. The V gene is TRBV15, the J gene TRBJ1-2; TRBD1 might be the D (5 bases). The CDR3: CATSRDLPGNGYTF. The CDR3 coding sequence is TGTGCCACCAGCAGAGATTTGCCAGGGAATGGCTACACCTTC. The full variable domain, in which reference TRBV15 and TRBJ1-2 provide the parts outside the CDR3, is DAMVIQNPRYQVTQFGKPVTLSCSQTLNHNVMYWYQQKSSQAPKLLFHYYDKDFNNEADTPDNFQSRRPNTSFCFLDIRSPGLGDTAMYLCATSRDLPGNGYTFGSGTRLTVV.